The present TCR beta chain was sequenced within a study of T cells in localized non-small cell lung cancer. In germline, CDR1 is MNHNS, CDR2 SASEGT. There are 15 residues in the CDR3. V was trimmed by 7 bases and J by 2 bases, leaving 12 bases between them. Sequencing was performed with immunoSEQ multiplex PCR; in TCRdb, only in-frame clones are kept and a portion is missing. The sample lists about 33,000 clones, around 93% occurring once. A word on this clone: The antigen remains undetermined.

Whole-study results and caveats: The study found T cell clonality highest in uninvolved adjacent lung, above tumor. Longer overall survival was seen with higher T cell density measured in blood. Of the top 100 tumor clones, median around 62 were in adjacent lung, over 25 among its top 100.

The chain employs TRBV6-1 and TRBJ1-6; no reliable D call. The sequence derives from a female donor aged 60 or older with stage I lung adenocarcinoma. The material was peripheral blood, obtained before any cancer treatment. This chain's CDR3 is CASIGSPTYNSPLHF. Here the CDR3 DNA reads TGTGCCAGCATTGGCAGCCCGACCTATAATTCACCCCTCCACTTT.